Listed here are 27 T cell receptor beta chains from one sample, sequenced in a study of T cell responses to AZD1222 COVID-19 vaccine. The data were produced by immunoSEQ multiplex PCR, yet TCRdb's version contains in-frame clones alone and is incomplete. Here the sample spans about 86,000 clones, around four fifths being singletons. Sequencing used peripheral blood, obtained on day 0 of AZD1222 vaccination. These receptor sequences come from an adult in good health.

V and J are TRBV11-2 and TRBJ2-7; D is possibly TRBD1 or TRBD2 (5 bases each). CDR1 SGHAT and CDR2 FQNNGV come from the germline V gene. The CDR3 contains 13 residues. V dropped 3 bases and J dropped 3 bases, with 9 bases sitting between them. The CDR3 DNA follows: TGTGCCAGCAGCTTGGGACCCATCTACGAGCAGTACTTC. It is translated as CASSLGPIYEQYF.

The V and J genes are TRBV4-1 and TRBJ2-5, with D uncertain. Germline V gene data show CDR1 as MGHRA and CDR2 as YSYEKL. V lost 1 base and J 2 bases, leaving 8 bases between the germline ends. The length of the CDR3 is 14 residues. In nucleotides, the CDR3 is TGCGCCAGCAGCCAAGGGAACATTCAAGAGACCCAGTACTTC. Translated: CASSQGNIQETQYF.

There are a few counts of this clone. The chain recombines TRBV30 with TRBJ1-3; maybe TRBD1 (5 bases). CDR1 GTSNPN and CDR2 SVGIG come from the germline V gene (reference sequence). Trimming pared 7 bases from V and 2 bases from J, leaving 12 bases between. CDR3 size: 13 residues. CDR3 protein: CAFGRGTGNTIYF. CDR3 nucleotides: TGTGCCTTCGGACGGGGGACTGGAAACACCATATATTTT.

The V call is TRBV28, the J call TRBJ2-1; a weak D match, TRBD1 (6 bases). Germline CDR1 is MDHEN and CDR2 is SYDVKM. Trimming left V 10 bases short and J 4 bases short, with 11 bases between. The CDR3 sequence is 12 residues long. The CDR3 reads CAIKGGYNEQFF. DNA of the CDR3: TGTGCCATCAAAGGGGGATACAATGAGCAGTTCTTC.

This clone has just a few counts. The J gene is TRBJ2-1, the V gene TRBV30, with a possible D match to TRBD2 (5 bases). V was trimmed by 0 bases and J by 6 bases, leaving 6 bases between them. CDR1 and CDR2 from the germline V gene are GTSNPN and SVGIG (reference sequence). CDR3 size: 12 residues. CDR3 protein: CAWSVRGNEQFF. The CDR3, as DNA: TGTGCCTGGAGTGTACGGGGCAATGAGCAGTTCTTC.

V and J are TRBV7-5 and TRBJ2-4; the table calls TRBD2, which could not be checked here. TRBV7-5 is recorded as a pseudogene. This CDR3 has 16 amino acids. The CDR3 here is CVRSLESLRAKNIQYF. The CDR3 region has the DNA TGTGTCAGAAGCTTAGAAAGCCTTCGTGCCAAAAACATTCAGTACTTC.

The V call is TRBV28, the J call TRBJ1-1; D is undetermined. The germline V gene has CDR1 MDHEN and CDR2 SYDVKM. Between the trimmed V and J ends, which lost 6 bases and 1 base, there was a span of 3 bases. The CDR3 is made up of 11 amino acids. This chain's CDR3 is CASSPNTEAFF. CDR3 DNA sequence: TGTGCCAGCAGCCCGAACACTGAAGCTTTCTTT.

The V and J genes are TRBV24-1 and TRBJ2-7, with TRBD1 matching over 10 bases. The J segment lost 8 bases and the V segment lost 5 bases, leaving 17 bases of the junction unmatched. Germline V gives CDR1 KGHDR, CDR2 SFDVKD. This CDR3 is built from 17 residues. In DNA form, the CDR3 reads TGTGCCACCAGTGGCCGAATTCCGACAGGGGGCCTTGACAAGCAGTACTTC. This encodes CATSGRIPTGGLDKQYF.

This rearrangement joins TRBV4-2 to TRBJ1-2, with 9 nucleotides matching TRBD1. The CDR3 length is 16 residues. Germline trimming cut 0 bases from V and 4 bases from J; bases unmatched to any gene: 6. Germline V lookup: CDR1 LGHNA, CDR2 YNFKEQ. CDR3 nucleotide sequence: TGTGCCAGCAGCCAAGATTGGGACAGGGAAAGCTATGGCTACACCTTC. Protein sequence: CASSQDWDRESYGYTF.

This clone appeared a few times. Other DNA sequences in this sample translate to the same CDR3. The genes are TRBV5-1 and TRBJ2-2, with no clear D. V lost 4 bases and J lost 1, with 8 bases in between. Germline V CDR1 and CDR2: SGHRS, YFSETQ. The CDR3 is made up of 14 amino acids. CDR3 loop: CASSIGQNTGELFF. In DNA form, the CDR3 reads TGCGCCAGCAGCATAGGGCAGAACACCGGGGAGCTGTTTTTT. Using reference TRBV5-1 and TRBJ2-2 for the parts outside the CDR3, the full variable domain is KAGVTQTPRYLIKTRGQQVTLSCSPISGHRSVSWYQQTPGQGLQFLFEYFSETQRNKGNFPGRFSGRQFSNSRSEMNVSTLELGDSALYLCASSIGQNTGELFFGEGSRLTVL.

This clone was picked up a small number of times. The chain combines TRBV4-1 with TRBJ2-7; 9 bases are a match to TRBD1. There are 16 residues in the CDR3. In germline, CDR1 is MGHRA, CDR2 YSYEKL. V gave up 0 bases and J gave up 6 bases; unmatched junction bases: 9. The CDR3 nucleotides read TGCGCCAGCAGCCAAGAGGTTGGGACAGGGTACCGCGAGCAGTACTTC. It yields the protein CASSQEVGTGYREQYF.

This chain uses TRBV2 with TRBJ1-3, with D tentatively TRBD1 (5 bases). Germline CDR1 reads SNHLY; CDR2 reads FYNNEI. The CDR3 consists of 14 residues. V was shortened by 6 bases and J by 0 bases, with 9 bases between the two germline ends. The CDR3, as DNA: TGTGCCAGCAGAGCAGGGATCTCTGGAAACACCATATATTTT. Translating gives CASRAGISGNTIYF.

The CDR3 region is CASSLGTGDEQYF. The DNA for the CDR3 is TGTGCCAGCAGTCTCGGGACAGGGGACGAGCAGTACTTC. This chain connects TRBV12-3 or TRBV12-4 to TRBJ2-7, with 10 bases aligning to TRBD1. The CDR3 runs to 13 residues. V trimming: 5 bases; J trimming: 5 bases; junction bases outside the gene matches: 3.

This rearrangement joins TRBV4-1 to TRBJ2-5; 7 nucleotides align to TRBD1. V trimming: 3 bases; J trimming: 1 base; junction bases outside the gene matches: 11. Per the germline V gene, CDR1 is MGHRA and CDR2 is YSYEKL. The CDR3 has 17 amino acids. CDR3 in DNA: TGCGCCAGCAGCCATTCGAACAGGGGATTCGGCCAAGAGACCCAGTACTTC. As protein: CASSHSNRGFGQETQYF.

The chain combines TRBV5-4 with TRBJ2-5; possibly TRBD2 for D (6 bases). CDR1 and CDR2 (germline): SGHNT, YYREEE (reference sequence). Trimming took 4 bases from V and 2 from J, leaving 15 bases between them. The CDR3 sequence is 15 residues long. The CDR3 DNA is TGTGCCAGCAGCCAATCCAATAGCGGTCAAGAGACCCAGTACTTC. The encoded protein is CASSQSNSGQETQYF.

This chain links TRBV28 with TRBJ1-5; the D is unclear. The V end lost 6 bases, the J end lost 9 bases, and 12 bases lay between the germline ends. This CDR3 is built from 12 residues. Germline loops: CDR1 MDHEN, CDR2 SYDVKM. The CDR3 loop reads CASRGPQWPQHF. The CDR3 DNA reads TGTGCCAGCAGGGGCCCCCAGTGGCCCCAGCATTTT.

This clone was counted between two and nine times. The chain recombines TRBV5-1 with TRBJ2-5; 10 bases match TRBD1. This CDR3 contains 14 residues. V shed 5 bases and J 3 bases; nucleotides not matched to a gene: 4. Germline V gene lookup returns CDR1 SGHRS and CDR2 YFSETQ. CDR3 nucleotides: TGCGCCAGCAGTATGACAGGGGGCGAAGAGACCCAGTACTTC. It is translated as CASSMTGGEETQYF.

In regard to this clone: At the DNA level, this CDR3 is encoded by other sequences in the same sample as well. The chain uses TRBV5-1 and TRBJ2-2; D remains ambiguous. The V and J ends lost 0 bases and 4 bases respectively, with 7 bases between them. From germline, CDR1 is SGHRS and CDR2 YFSETQ. CDR3 length: 14 amino acids. CDR3 in DNA: TGCGCCAGCAGCTTGGGAGAGATCACCGGGGAGCTGTTTTTT. This codes for CASSLGEITGELFF.

This chain links TRBV6-1 with TRBJ2-7; 7 bases map to TRBD1. CDR1 and CDR2 (germline): MNHNS, SASEGT. J lost 1 base, V lost 3 bases, and 3 bases had no gene match. The CDR3 is 14 amino acids. The CDR3 sequence is CASSDPGQSYEQYF. In nucleotides, the CDR3 is TGTGCCAGCAGTGACCCGGGACAGTCCTACGAGCAGTACTTC.

The chain couples TRBV28 to TRBJ1-2; D perhaps matches TRBD1 (5 bases). Trimming removed 2 bases at V and 8 bases at J, with 12 bases between. This CDR3 spans 13 amino acids. Germline V gene data show CDR1 as MDHEN and CDR2 as SYDVKM. DNA for the CDR3: TGTGCCAGCAGTTTAACAGGTTTTCAGGGCTACACCTTC. Amino acids: CASSLTGFQGYTF.

This rearrangement joins TRBV2 to TRBJ1-5; 7 nucleotides agree with TRBD1. V dropped 6 bases and J dropped 0; count of bases not matched to a gene: 5. Germline V gene data show CDR1 as SNHLY and CDR2 as FYNNEI. The CDR3 length is 15 residues. As DNA, the CDR3 is TGTGCCAGCAGAGGACAGGTCTATAGCAATCAGCCCCAGCATTTT. As protein: CASRGQVYSNQPQHF.

In the case of this clone: The identical CDR3 is also encoded by other nucleotide sequences in the sample. The chain couples TRBV11-2 to TRBJ1-5; D remains unclear. The germline CDR1 and CDR2 sequences are SGHAT and FQNNGV. This CDR3 contains 13 residues. The V and J ends lost 0 bases and 6 bases respectively, with 6 bases between them. The DNA for the CDR3 is TGTGCCAGCAGCTTAGATCGGGGTCAGCCCCAGCATTTT. The encoded protein is CASSLDRGQPQHF.

The chain combines TRBV18 with TRBJ1-1; D is ambiguous. V gave up 0 bases and J gave up 1 base, with 9 bases separating them. The germline gives CDR1 KGHSH, CDR2 LQKENI. This CDR3 comprises 15 residues. The CDR3 region has the DNA TGTGCCAGCTCACCACCGTGGCCGCAGAACACTGAAGCTTTCTTT. Its translation is CASSPPWPQNTEAFF. Supplemented by reference TRBV18 and TRBJ1-1, the full variable domain reads NAGVMQNPRHLVRRRGQEARLRCSPMKGHSHVYWYRQLPEEGLKFMVYLQKENIIDESGMPKERFSAEFPKEGPSILRIQQVVRGDSAAYFCASSPPWPQNTEAFFGQGTRLTVV.

The rearrangement uses TRBV27 and TRBJ2-7; the D gene is possibly TRBD1 (5 bases). The CDR3 consists of 17 residues. Trimming left V 0 bases short and J 1 base short, with 16 bases between. The germline V gene has CDR1 MNHEY and CDR2 SMNVEV (reference sequence). The CDR3 loop is CASSLSPRGRGSYEQYF. The CDR3 coding sequence is TGTGCCAGCAGTTTATCGCCCCGAGGTAGGGGATCCTACGAGCAGTACTTC.

V and J are TRBV7-2 and TRBJ2-6, with D uncertain. Germline CDR1 is SGHTA and CDR2 is FQGNSA. Trimming removed 6 bases at V and 0 bases at J, with 3 bases between. This CDR3 is 13 amino acids long. CDR3 residues: CASRYSGANVLTF. The CDR3, as DNA: TGTGCCAGCAGGTACTCTGGGGCCAACGTCCTGACTTTC.

The V and J genes are TRBV27 and TRBJ1-2; D is undetermined. Germline lookup yields CDR1 MNHEY and CDR2 SMNVEV (reference sequence). V lost 6 bases and J 4 bases, leaving 15 bases between the germline ends. The CDR3 consists of 14 residues. The chain's CDR3 is CASRSLRALYGYTF. The CDR3 DNA is TGTGCCAGCAGATCCCTCCGGGCCCTCTATGGCTACACCTTC.

The gene calls are TRBV5-1 and TRBJ1-2; D is ambiguous. This CDR3 has 13 residues. V was cut by 1 base and J by 8 bases, with 12 bases left in between. CDR1 is SGHRS and CDR2 is YFSETQ in the germline V gene. The CDR3 region has the DNA TGCGCCAGCAGCTTGACGGGGTCGGACGGCTACACCTTC. Its protein product is CASSLTGSDGYTF.